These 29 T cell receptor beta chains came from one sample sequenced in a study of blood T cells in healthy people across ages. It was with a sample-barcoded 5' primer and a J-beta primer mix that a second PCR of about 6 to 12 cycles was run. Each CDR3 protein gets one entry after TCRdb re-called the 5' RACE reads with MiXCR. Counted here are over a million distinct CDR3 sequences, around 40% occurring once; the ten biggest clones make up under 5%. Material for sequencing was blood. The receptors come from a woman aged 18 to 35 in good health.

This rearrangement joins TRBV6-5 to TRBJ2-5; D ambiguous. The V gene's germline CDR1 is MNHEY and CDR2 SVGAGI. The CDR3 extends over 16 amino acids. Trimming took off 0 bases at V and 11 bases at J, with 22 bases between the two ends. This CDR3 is CASSYSIAASYNGQYF. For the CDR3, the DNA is TGTGCCAGCAGTTACTCGATTGCGGCCTCCTACAATGGGCAGTACTTC.

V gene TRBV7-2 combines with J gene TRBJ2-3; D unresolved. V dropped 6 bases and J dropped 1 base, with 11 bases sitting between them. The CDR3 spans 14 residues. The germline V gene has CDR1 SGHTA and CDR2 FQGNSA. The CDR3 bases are TGTGCCAGCAGTCAAACCCTAGGCACAGATACGCAGTATTTT. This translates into CASSQTLGTDTQYF.

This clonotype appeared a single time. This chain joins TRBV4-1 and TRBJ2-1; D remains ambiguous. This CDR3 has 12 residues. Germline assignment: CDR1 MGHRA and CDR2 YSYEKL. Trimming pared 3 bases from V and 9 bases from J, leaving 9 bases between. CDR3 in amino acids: CASSQPWGEQFF. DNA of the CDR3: TGCGCCAGCAGCCAGCCCTGGGGTGAGCAGTTCTTC.

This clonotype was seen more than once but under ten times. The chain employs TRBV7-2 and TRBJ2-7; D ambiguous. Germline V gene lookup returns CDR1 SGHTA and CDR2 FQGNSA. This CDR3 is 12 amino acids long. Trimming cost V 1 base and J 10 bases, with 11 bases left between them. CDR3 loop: CASSLVGLSQYF. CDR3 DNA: TGTGCCAGCAGCTTAGTGGGATTGTCCCAGTACTTC.

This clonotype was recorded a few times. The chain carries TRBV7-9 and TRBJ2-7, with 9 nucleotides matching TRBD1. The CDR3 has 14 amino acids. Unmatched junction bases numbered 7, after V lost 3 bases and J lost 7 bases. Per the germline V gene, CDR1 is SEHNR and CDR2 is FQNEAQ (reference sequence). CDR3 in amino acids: CASSLTGGSNEQYF. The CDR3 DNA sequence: TGTGCCAGCAGCTTGACAGGGGGAAGCAATGAGCAGTACTTC. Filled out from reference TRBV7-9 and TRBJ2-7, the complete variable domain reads DTGVSQNPRHKITKRGQNVTFRCDPISEHNRLYWYRQTLGQGPEFLTYFQNEAQLEKSRLLSDRFSAERPKGSFSTLEIQRTEQGDSAMYLCASSLTGGSNEQYFGPGTRLTVT.

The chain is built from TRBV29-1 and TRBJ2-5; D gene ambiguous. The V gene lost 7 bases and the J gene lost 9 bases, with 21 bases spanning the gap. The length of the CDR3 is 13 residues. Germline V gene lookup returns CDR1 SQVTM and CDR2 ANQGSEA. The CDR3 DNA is TGCAGCGACGACCTAGACCGAATGCGGTCCCAGTACTTC. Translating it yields CSDDLDRMRSQYF. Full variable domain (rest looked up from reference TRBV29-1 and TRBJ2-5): SAVISQKPSRDICQRGTSLTIQCQVDSQVTMMFWYRQQPGQSLTLIATANQGSEATYESGFVIDKFPISRPNLTFSTLTVSNMSPEDSSIYLCSDDLDRMRSQYFGPGTRLLVL.

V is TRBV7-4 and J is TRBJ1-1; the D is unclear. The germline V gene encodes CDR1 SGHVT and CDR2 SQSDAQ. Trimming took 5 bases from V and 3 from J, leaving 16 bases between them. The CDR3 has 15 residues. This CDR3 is CASSRLIWEDTEAFF. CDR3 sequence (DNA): TGTGCCAGCAGCCGACTGATCTGGGAGGACACTGAAGCTTTCTTT.

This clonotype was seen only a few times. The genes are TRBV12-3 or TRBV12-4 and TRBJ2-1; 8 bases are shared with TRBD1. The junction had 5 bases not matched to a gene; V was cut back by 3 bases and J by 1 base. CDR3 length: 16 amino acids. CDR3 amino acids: CASSLGQEKSYNEQFF. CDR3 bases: TGTGCCAGCAGTTTGGGACAGGAAAAGTCCTACAATGAGCAGTTCTTC.

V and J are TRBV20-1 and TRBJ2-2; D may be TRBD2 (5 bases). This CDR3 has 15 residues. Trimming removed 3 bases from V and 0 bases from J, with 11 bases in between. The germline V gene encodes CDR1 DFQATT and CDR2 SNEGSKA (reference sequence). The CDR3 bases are TGCAGTGCTAGTAGGGCGGGCGCGAACACCGGGGAGCTGTTTTTT. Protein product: CSASRAGANTGELFF.

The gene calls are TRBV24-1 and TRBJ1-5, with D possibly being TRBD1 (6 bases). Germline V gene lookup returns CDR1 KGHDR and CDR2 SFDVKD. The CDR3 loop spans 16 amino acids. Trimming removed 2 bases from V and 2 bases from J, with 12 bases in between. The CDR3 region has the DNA TGTGCCACCAGTGATTCCGGGGGGCTTGGCAATCAGCCCCAGCATTTT. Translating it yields CATSDSGGLGNQPQHF.

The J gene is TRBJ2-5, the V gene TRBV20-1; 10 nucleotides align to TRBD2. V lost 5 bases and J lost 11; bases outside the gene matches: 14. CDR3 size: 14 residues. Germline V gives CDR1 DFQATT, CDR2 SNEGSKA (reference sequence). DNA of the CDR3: TGCAGTGCTTGTACTAGCGGGATGCCTAATGAGCAGTACTTC. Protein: CSACTSGMPNEQYF.

CDR3 sequence: CASSSGTRNYNEQFF. The CDR3 DNA sequence: TGCGCCAGCAGTTCGGGGACAAGAAACTACAATGAGCAGTTCTTC. The rearrangement joins TRBV5-1 to TRBJ2-1; tentative D call: TRBD1 (6 bases). This CDR3 has 15 amino acids. V dropped 5 bases and J dropped 3 bases, with 15 bases sitting between them. The germline CDR1 and CDR2 sequences are SGHRS and YFSETQ.

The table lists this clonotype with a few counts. This CDR3 is CASSQTGDEQFF. For the CDR3, the DNA is TGCGCCAGCAGCCAGACGGGGGATGAGCAGTTCTTC. The chain uses TRBV4-1 and TRBJ2-1, with a tentative D call TRBD2 (6 bases). The CDR3 runs 12 residues. Trimming cost V 3 bases and J 8 bases, with 8 bases left between them. Germline V lookup: CDR1 MGHRA, CDR2 YSYEKL.

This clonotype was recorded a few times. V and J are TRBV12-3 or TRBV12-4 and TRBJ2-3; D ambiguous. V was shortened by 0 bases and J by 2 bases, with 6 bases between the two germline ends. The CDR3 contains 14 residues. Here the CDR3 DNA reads TGTGCCAGCAGTTTAGCTAGATTCACAGATACGCAGTATTTT. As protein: CASSLARFTDTQYF.

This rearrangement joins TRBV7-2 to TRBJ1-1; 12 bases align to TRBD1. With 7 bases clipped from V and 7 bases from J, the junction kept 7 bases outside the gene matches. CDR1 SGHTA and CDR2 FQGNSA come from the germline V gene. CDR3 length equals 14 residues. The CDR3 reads CASTRDRGRFEAFF. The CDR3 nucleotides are TGTGCCAGCACCCGGGACAGGGGGCGTTTTGAAGCTTTCTTT.

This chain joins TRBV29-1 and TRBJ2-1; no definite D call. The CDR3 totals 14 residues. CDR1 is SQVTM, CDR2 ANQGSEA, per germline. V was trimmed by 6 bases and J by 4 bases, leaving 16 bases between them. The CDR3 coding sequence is TGCAGCGTAGGACCCACGATACTTTACAATGAGCAGTTCTTC. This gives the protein CSVGPTILYNEQFF.

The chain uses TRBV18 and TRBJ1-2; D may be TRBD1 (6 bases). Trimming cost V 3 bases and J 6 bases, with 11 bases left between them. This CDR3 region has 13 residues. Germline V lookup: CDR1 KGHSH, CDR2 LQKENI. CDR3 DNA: TGTGCCAGCTCACCCAGCGGGGGGCATGGCTACACCTTC. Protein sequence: CASSPSGGHGYTF.

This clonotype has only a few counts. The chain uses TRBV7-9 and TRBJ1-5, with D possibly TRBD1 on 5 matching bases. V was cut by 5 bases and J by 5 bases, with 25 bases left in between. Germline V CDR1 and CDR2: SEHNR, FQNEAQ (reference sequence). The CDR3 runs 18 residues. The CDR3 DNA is TGTGCCAGCAGCGTTTTCGGCCCGGATTCGGGGGGGGATCAGCCCCAGCATTTT. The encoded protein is CASSVFGPDSGGDQPQHF. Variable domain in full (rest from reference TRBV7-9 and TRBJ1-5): DTGVSQNPRHKITKRGQNVTFRCDPISEHNRLYWYRQTLGQGPEFLTYFQNEAQLEKSRLLSDRFSAERPKGSFSTLEIQRTEQGDSAMYLCASSVFGPDSGGDQPQHFGDGTRLSIL.

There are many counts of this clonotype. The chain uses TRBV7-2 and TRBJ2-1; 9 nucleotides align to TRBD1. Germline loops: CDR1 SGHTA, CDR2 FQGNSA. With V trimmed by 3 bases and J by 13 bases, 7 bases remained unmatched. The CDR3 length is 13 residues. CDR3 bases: TGTGCCAGCAGCTTTCCACCGGGACAGGGTCAGTTCTTC. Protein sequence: CASSFPPGQGQFF.

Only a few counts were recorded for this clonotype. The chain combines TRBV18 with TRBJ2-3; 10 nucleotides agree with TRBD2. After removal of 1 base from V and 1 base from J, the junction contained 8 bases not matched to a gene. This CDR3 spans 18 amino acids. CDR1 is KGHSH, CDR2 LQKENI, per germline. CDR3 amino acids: CASSPRITSGNRTDTQYF. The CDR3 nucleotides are TGTGCCAGCTCACCACGGATCACTAGCGGGAATCGCACAGATACGCAGTATTTT.

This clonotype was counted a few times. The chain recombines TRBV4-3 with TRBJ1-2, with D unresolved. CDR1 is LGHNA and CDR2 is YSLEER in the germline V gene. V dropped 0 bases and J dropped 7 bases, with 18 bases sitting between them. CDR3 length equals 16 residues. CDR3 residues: CASSQDFGIFVCGYTF. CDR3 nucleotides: TGCGCCAGCAGCCAAGATTTCGGTATCTTCGTCTGTGGCTACACCTTC.

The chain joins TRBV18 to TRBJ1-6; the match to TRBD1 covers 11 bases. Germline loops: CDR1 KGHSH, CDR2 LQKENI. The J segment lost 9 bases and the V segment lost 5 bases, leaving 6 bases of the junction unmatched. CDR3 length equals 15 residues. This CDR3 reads CASSSDRGQLSPLHF. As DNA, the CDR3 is TGTGCCAGCTCATCGGACAGGGGGCAGCTTTCACCCCTCCACTTT.

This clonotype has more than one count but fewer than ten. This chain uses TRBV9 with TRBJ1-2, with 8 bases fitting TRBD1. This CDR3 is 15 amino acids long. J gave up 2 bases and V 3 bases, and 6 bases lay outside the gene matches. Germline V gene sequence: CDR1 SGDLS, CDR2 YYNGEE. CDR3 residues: CASSASGGLNYGYTF. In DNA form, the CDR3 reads TGTGCCAGCAGCGCCTCAGGGGGCTTAAACTATGGCTACACCTTC.

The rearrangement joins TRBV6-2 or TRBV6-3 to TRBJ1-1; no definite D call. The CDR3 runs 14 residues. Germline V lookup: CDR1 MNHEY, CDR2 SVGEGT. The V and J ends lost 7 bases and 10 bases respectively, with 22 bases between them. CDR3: CASTKDMPASGAFF. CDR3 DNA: TGTGCCAGCACGAAGGATATGCCGGCGAGTGGAGCTTTCTTT.

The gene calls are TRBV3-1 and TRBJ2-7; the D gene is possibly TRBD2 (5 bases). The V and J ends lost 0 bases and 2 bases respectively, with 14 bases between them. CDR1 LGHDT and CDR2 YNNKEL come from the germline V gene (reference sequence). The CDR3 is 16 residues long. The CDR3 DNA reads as TGTGCCAGCAGCCAAGAAATAGCGTTTGTAGCCTACGAGCAGTACTTC. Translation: CASSQEIAFVAYEQYF.

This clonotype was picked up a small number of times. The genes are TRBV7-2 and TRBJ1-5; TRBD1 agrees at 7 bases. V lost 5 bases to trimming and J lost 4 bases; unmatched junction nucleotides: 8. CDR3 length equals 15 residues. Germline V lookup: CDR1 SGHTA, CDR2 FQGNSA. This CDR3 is CASSALGQINQPQHF. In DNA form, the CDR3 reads TGTGCCAGCAGCGCCCTGGGACAGATTAATCAGCCCCAGCATTTT.

DNA of the CDR3: TGTGCCAGCAGTACCCCACTACTCCGCCCCTACAATGAGCAGTTCTTC. Translated: CASSTPLLRPYNEQFF. This rearrangement joins TRBV27 to TRBJ2-1; the D is unclear. From germline, CDR1 is MNHEY and CDR2 SMNVEV (reference sequence). This CDR3 contains 16 residues. Trimming stripped 5 bases from V and 2 bases from J, with 16 bases between.

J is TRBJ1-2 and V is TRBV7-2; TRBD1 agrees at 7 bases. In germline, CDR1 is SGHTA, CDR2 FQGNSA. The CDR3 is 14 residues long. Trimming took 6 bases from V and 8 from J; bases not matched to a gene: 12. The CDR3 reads CASRSAGGYGGYTF. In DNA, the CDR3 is TGTGCCAGCAGGTCGGCAGGGGGATACGGCGGCTACACCTTC.

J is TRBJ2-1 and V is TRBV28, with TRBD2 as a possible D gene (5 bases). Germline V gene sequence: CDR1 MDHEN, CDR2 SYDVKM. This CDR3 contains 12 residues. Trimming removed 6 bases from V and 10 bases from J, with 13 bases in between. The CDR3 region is CASSLLVVEQFF. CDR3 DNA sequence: TGTGCCAGCAGCTTACTAGTCGTAGAGCAGTTCTTC.